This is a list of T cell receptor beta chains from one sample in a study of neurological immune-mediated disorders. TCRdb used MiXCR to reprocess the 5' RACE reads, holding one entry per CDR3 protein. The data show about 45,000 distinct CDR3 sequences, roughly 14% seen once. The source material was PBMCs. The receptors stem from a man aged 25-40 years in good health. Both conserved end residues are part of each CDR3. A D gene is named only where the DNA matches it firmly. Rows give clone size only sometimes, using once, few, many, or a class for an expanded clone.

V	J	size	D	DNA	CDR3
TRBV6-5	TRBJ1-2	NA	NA	TGTGCCAGCAGTTACCATCGGGAGATGGGTGGCTACACCTTC	CASSYHREMGGYTF
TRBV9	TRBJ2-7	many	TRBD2	TGTGCCAGCAGCCCGCGGGAGGATTACGAGCAGTACTTC	CASSPREDYEQYF
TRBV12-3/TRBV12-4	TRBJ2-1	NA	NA	TGTGCCAGCAGTTTAAGGGCGGGTGCTTCCTACAATGAGCAGTTCTTC	CASSLRAGASYNEQFF
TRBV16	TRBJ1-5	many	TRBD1	TGTGCCAGCAGCCCCGGACAGGGCAGGCAGCCCCAGCATTTT	CASSPGQGRQPQHF
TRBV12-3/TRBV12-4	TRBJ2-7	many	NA	TGTGCCAGCAGTGCCCGGGACACGGGCCGGGGTGAGCAGTACTTC	CASSARDTGRGEQYF
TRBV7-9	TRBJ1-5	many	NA	TGTGCCAGCAGCTCAGGATCCCCAAATCAGCCCCAGCATTTT	CASSSGSPNQPQHF
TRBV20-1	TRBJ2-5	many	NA	TGCAGTGCTAGAGATCGTTCAAGGGGAACTCAAGAGACCCAGTACTTC	CSARDRSRGTQETQYF
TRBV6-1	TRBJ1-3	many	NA	TGTGCCAGCAGTGCCTGGGATACTGGAAACACCATATATTTT	CASSAWDTGNTIYF
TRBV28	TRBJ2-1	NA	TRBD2	TGTGCCAACATCGGGATGGGGACTAGCGGGAAAAGTGATGAGCAGTTCTTC	CANIGMGTSGKSDEQFF
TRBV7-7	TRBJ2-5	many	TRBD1	TGTGCCAGCAGCTCCGGACAGGGCAGACAAGAGACCCAGTACTTC	CASSSGQGRQETQYF
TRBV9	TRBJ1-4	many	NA	TGTGCCAGCAGCGTAGAAGTCGGAACTAATGAAAAACTGTTTTTT	CASSVEVGTNEKLFF
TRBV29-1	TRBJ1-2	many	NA	TGCAGCGTTGAAGACTATGGCTACACCTTC	CSVEDYGYTF
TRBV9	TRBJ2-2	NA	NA	TGTGCCAGCAGCGTGGTGGCTAGGTCAAACACCGGGGAGCTGTTTTTT	CASSVVARSNTGELFF
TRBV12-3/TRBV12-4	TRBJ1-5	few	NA	TGTGCCAGCAGCCGCCGGTTAGGGGAGAGCAATCAGCCCCAGCATTTT	CASSRRLGESNQPQHF
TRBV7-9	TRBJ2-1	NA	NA	TGTGCCAGCAGCGCGCCGGAGTGGAACTACAATGAGCAGTTCTTC	CASSAPEWNYNEQFF
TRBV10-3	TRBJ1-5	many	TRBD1	TGTGCCATCAGTGAGTCGTTCGGACAGGGGAATCAGCCCCAGCATTTT	CAISESFGQGNQPQHF
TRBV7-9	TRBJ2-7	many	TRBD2	TGTGCCAGTCAAACTTCAGCGGGAGGTCGCGCCTTGTACGAGCAGTACTTC	CASQTSAGGRALYEQYF
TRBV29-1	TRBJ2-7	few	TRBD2	TGCAGCGCCAGGGGACTAGCGAAAGCCTACGAGCAGTACTTC	CSARGLAKAYEQYF
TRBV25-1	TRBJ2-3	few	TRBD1	TGTGCCAGCAGTGGCCTGACAGGGGGCGGGAAAGATACGCAGTATTTT	CASSGLTGGGKDTQYF
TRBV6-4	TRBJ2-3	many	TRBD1	TGTGCCAGCAGTGAAGGGACAGGGGGCGCAGATACGCAGTATTTT	CASSEGTGGADTQYF
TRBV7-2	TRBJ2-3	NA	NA	TGTGTCAGCAGCTTAGTAGGGATAGATACACAGTATTTT	CVSSLVGIDTQYF
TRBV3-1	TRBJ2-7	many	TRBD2	TGTGCCAGCAGCCGTCCCGGGACTAGTTGGTACGAGCAGTACTTC	CASSRPGTSWYEQYF
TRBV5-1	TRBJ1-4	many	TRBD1	TGCGCCAGCAGGAGGGACAGCAATGAAAAACTGTTTTTT	CASRRDSNEKLFF
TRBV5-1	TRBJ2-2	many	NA	TGCGCCAGCAGCTTGGATGAGACCGGGGAGCTGTTTTTT	CASSLDETGELFF
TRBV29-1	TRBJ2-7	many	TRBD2	TGCAGCGTTCGGCCTAGCGGGAGCACCTACGAGCAGTACTTC	CSVRPSGSTYEQYF
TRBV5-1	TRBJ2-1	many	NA	TGCGCCAGCAGCTTCGTCGACAGCTCCTACAATGAGCAGTTCTTC	CASSFVDSSYNEQFF
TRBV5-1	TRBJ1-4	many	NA	TGCGCCAGCAGCTGGGGTGGACAGACATGGACTAATGAAAAACTGTTTTTT	CASSWGGQTWTNEKLFF
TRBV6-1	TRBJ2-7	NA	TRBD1	TGTGCCAGCAGTGATGACAGGGACAAGATCTACGAGCAGTACTTC	CASSDDRDKIYEQYF
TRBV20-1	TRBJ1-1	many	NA	TGCAGTGCTTCCACGGGGAGGCACACTGAAGCTTTCTTT	CSASTGRHTEAFF